The 10 T cell receptor beta chains in this list originate from one sample, sequenced in a study of Ad26.COV2.S vaccination and SARS-CoV-2 variants (dated by TCRdb to the early 2020s). Libraries were constructed by the immunoSEQ multiplex PCR assay. TCRdb mirrors the immuneACCESS table, restricted to in-frame sequences. Some clones are absent from its copies; in checked studies, under half trace to an unresolved V gene, and the reason for the others is unknown. The sample table records about 410,000 clones; 88% of these occur just once. Of the sample, approximately 3.7% is held by the ten largest clones. This specimen's treatment or condition label, interpreted: roughly 19 received Ad26.COV2.S at low or high dose, single or two shots; five or six received placebo; per-sample allocation not given. Repertoires of vaccine and placebo recipients were sequenced from samples collected on day 63 after the first injection.

Here the sequenced sample was peripheral blood, taken in a trial of Ad26.COV2.S vaccine versus placebo. All receptors derive from a person aged 18-60 years who received the Ad26.COV2.S COVID-19 vaccine or a placebo.

The rearrangement uses TRBV19 and TRBJ1-2; TRBD1 might be the D (5 bases). Germline CDR1 and CDR2: LNHDA and SQIVND (reference sequence). This CDR3 is 14 amino acids long. The V end was cut by 0 bases, the J end by 1 base, with 6 bases between. CDR3: CASSIETDNYGYTF. The CDR3 DNA is TGTGCCAGTAGTATAGAGACAGATAACTATGGCTACACCTTC.

CDR3 amino acids: CASSPSTRGTEAFF. The DNA for the CDR3 is TGTGCCAGCAGCCCATCCACCCGGGGCACTGAAGCTTTCTTT. The rearrangement uses TRBV3-1 (or the pseudogene TRBV3-2) and TRBJ1-1; D gene ambiguous. With 4 bases removed from V and 4 bases from J, the gap between germline ends came to 13 bases. CDR3 size: 14 residues. From germline, CDR1 is LGHDT and CDR2 YNNKEL (reference sequence).

V usage is TRBV5-4 and J usage is TRBJ2-2; tentative D call: TRBD1 (5 bases). The CDR3 length is 16 residues. V was clipped by 2 bases and J by 6 bases, with 17 bases between them. CDR1 SGHNT and CDR2 YYREEE come from the germline V gene (reference sequence). The DNA of the CDR3 is TGTGCCAGCAGCTTTGGCAGGGCCGGATTATCCGGGGAGCTGTTTTTT. It encodes CASSFGRAGLSGELFF.

This rearrangement joins TRBV5-1 to TRBJ1-2; 8 bases map to TRBD1. V trimming: 3 bases; J trimming: 5 bases; junction bases outside the gene matches: 9. The CDR3 runs to 15 residues. Germline assignment: CDR1 SGHRS and CDR2 YFSETQ. The CDR3 DNA reads TGCGCCAGCAGCTCCCACGGACAGGGAGGATATGGCTACACCTTC. Protein sequence: CASSSHGQGGYGYTF.

The chain couples TRBV5-1 to TRBJ2-5; D is unresolved. CDR1 and CDR2 (germline): SGHRS, YFSETQ. This CDR3 comprises 14 residues. V shed 3 bases and J shed 5 bases, with 14 bases lying between them. The CDR3 nucleotides read TGCGCCAGCAGCTCTGAGGTGCCGAGGGAGACCCAGTACTTC. This translates into CASSSEVPRETQYF.

Note on this clone: At the DNA level, this CDR3 is encoded by other sequences in the same sample as well. CDR3 nucleotides: TGTGCCACCAGTGATTCTGGACAGGGTGATCAGCCCCAGCATTTT. Translated: CATSDSGQGDQPQHF. This chain connects TRBV24-1 to TRBJ1-5; 8 nucleotides agree with TRBD1. V lost 2 bases and J lost 5; bases outside the gene matches: 4. Germline lookup yields CDR1 KGHDR and CDR2 SFDVKD. This CDR3 is 15 amino acids long.

This rearrangement joins TRBV14 to TRBJ2-7; TRBD1 matches at 7 bases. Trimming took 2 bases from V and 3 from J; bases not matched to a gene: 4. The CDR3 spans 14 residues. Germline CDR1 SGHDN, CDR2 FVKESK. The CDR3 loop reads CASSQRGRNYEQYF. The CDR3 DNA follows: TGTGCCAGCAGCCAAAGGGGGCGAAACTACGAGCAGTACTTC.

In nucleotides, the CDR3 is TGTGCCAGCAGTTACGGCAGGAGGGACCATCAGCCCCAGCATTTT. Protein: CASSYGRRDHQPQHF. The chain couples TRBV6-6 to TRBJ1-5; TRBD1 might be the D (5 bases). Germline V lookup: CDR1 MNHNY, CDR2 SVGAGI (reference sequence). With 2 bases removed from V and 5 bases from J, the gap between germline ends came to 13 bases. The CDR3 is made up of 15 amino acids.

The CDR3 coding sequence is TGTGCCAGTAAGAAGGACCTTAATGAAAAACTGTTTTTT. Translation gives CASKKDLNEKLFF. The V gene is TRBV19, the J gene TRBJ1-4; no reliable D call. Germline lookup yields CDR1 LNHDA and CDR2 SQIVND (reference sequence). The germline V and J ends were trimmed by 7 bases and 4 bases, with 10 bases remaining between them. There are 13 residues in the CDR3. Drawing the rest from reference TRBV19 and TRBJ1-4, the complete variable domain is DGGITQSPKYLFRKEGQNVTLSCEQNLNHDAMYWYRQDPGQGLRLIYYSQIVNDFQKGDIAEGYSVSREKKESFPLTVTSAQKNPTAFYLCASKKDLNEKLFFGSGTQLSVL.

The chain couples TRBV6-5 to TRBJ1-4; D unresolved. Germline V gene lookup returns CDR1 MNHEY and CDR2 SVGAGI. The CDR3 consists of 14 residues. V lost 4 bases and J lost 0, with 6 bases in between. The CDR3 reads CASSSVATNEKLFF. The DNA for the CDR3 is TGTGCCAGCAGTTCGGTTGCAACTAATGAAAAACTGTTTTTT.